The 6 T cell receptor beta chains presented below share a single source sample, sequenced in a study of graft-versus-host responses after intestinal transplantation. The repertoire was sequenced with immunoSEQ multiplex PCR; TCRdb's copy has only in-frame clones and lacks some. The data hold 15,000 to 20,000 clones, with under 40% observed a single time. Source: alloreactive CD4+ T cells from a mixed lymphocyte reaction culture, taken before transplantation. Subset described: CFSE-low proliferating T cells sorted from roughly 6-day pre-transplant mixed lymphocyte reaction (GvH or HvG direction). These receptors were collected from a human patient who was an organ donor for intestinal transplantation.

Only a few counts were recorded for this clone. The chain is built from TRBV7-9 and TRBJ2-3, with a weak D call TRBD2 (5 bases). Germline V gives CDR1 SEHNR, CDR2 FQNEAQ (reference sequence). Trimming pared 8 bases from V and 2 bases from J, leaving 14 bases between. This CDR3 comprises 14 residues. Here the CDR3 reads CASGAGIFTDTQYF. The DNA for the CDR3 is TGTGCCAGCGGCGCCGGGATCTTCACAGATACGCAGTATTTT. Variable domain in full (rest from reference TRBV7-9 and TRBJ2-3): DTGVSQNPRHKITKRGQNVTFRCDPISEHNRLYWYRQTLGQGPEFLTYFQNEAQLEKSRLLSDRFSAERPKGSFSTLEIQRTEQGDSAMYLCASGAGIFTDTQYFGPGTRLTVL.

This clone was detected once. This chain links TRBV2 with TRBJ2-7; no firm D call. The CDR3 runs to 13 residues. Germline V CDR1 and CDR2: SNHLY, FYNNEI. With 6 bases removed from V and 6 bases from J, the gap between germline ends came to 15 bases. The CDR3 sequence: CASRKEQTGEQYF. In nucleotides, the CDR3 is TGTGCCAGCAGGAAGGAGCAGACGGGCGAGCAGTACTTC.

The chain uses TRBV6-5 and TRBJ2-3; 14 bases fit TRBD2. This CDR3 region has 14 residues. V lost 5 bases and J lost 10; bases outside the gene matches: 5. CDR1 is MNHEY, CDR2 SVGAGI, per germline. The CDR3 region is CASSGTSGSIAQYF. For the CDR3, the DNA is TGTGCCAGCAGTGGGACTAGCGGGAGTATCGCGCAGTATTTT.

By share of the sample, this clone is medium-sized (0.01 to 0.1%). The chain is built from TRBV28 and TRBJ1-2; a weak D match, TRBD1 (5 bases). This CDR3 has 15 amino acids. Per germline, CDR1 MDHEN and CDR2 SYDVKM. V was cut by 2 bases and J by 7 bases, with 17 bases left in between. The CDR3 is CASSLEGAPLTGYTF. DNA for the CDR3: TGTGCCAGCAGTTTAGAAGGGGCCCCCCTTACTGGCTACACCTTC.

V gene TRBV11-2 combines with J gene TRBJ2-3; D is ambiguous. CDR1 and CDR2 (germline): SGHAT, FQNNGV. Trimming shortened V by 3 bases and J by 0 bases, and 7 bases separated the two germline ends. This CDR3 contains 14 residues. CDR3 amino acids: CASSFSASTDTQYF. CDR3 nucleotide sequence: TGTGCCAGCAGCTTCAGTGCTAGCACAGATACGCAGTATTTT.

V and J are TRBV19 and TRBJ2-7; 10 bases line up with TRBD2. CDR1 and CDR2 (germline): LNHDA, SQIVND (reference sequence). J lost 4 bases, V lost 0 bases, and 6 bases had no gene match. The CDR3 contains 16 residues. The CDR3 bases are TGTGCCAGTAGTATAGACCCTAGCGGGAGTGTGTACGAGCAGTACTTC. Its translation: CASSIDPSGSVYEQYF.